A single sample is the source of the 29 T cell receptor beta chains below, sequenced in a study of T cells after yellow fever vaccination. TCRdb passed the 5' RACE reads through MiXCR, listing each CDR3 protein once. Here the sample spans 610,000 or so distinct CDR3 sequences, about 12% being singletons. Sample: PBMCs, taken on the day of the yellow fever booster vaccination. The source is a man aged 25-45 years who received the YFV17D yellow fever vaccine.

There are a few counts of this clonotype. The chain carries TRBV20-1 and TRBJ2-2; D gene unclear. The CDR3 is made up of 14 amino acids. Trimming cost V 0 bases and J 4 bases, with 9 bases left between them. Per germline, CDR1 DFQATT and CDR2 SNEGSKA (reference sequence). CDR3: CSARDLPPTGELFF. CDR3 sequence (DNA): TGCAGTGCTAGAGATCTACCTCCCACCGGGGAGCTGTTTTTT.

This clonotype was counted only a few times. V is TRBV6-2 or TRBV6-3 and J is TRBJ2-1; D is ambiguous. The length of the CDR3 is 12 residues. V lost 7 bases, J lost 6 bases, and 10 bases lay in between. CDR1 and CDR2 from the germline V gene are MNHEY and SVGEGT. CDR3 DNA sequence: TGTGCCAGCAAGGGTCTTCTCAATGAGCAGTTCTTC. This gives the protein CASKGLLNEQFF.

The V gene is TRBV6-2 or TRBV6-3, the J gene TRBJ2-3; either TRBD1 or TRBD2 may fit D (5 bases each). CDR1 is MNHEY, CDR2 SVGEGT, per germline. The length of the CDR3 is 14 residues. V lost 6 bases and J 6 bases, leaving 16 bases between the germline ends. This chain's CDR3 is CASSQPPRGDTQYF. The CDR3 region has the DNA TGTGCCAGCAGCCAACCACCCCGGGGCGATACGCAGTATTTT.

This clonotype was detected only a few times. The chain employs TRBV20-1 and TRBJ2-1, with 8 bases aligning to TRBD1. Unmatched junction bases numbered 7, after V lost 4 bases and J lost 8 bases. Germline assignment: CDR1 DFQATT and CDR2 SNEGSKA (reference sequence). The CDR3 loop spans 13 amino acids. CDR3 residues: CSAKDQGAHEQFF. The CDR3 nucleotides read TGCAGTGCTAAAGATCAGGGGGCGCATGAGCAGTTCTTC.

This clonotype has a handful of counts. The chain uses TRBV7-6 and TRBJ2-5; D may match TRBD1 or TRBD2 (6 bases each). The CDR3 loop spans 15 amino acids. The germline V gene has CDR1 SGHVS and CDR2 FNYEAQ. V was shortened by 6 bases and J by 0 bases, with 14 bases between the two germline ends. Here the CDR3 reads CASRPRGLDQETQYF. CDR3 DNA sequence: TGTGCCAGCAGACCCAGGGGACTTGACCAAGAGACCCAGTACTTC.

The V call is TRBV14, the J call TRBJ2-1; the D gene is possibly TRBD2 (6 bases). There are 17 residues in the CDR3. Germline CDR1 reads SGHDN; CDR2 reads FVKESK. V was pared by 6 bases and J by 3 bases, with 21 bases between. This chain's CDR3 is CASSTRVGSFSYNEQFF. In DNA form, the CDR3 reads TGTGCCAGCAGTACCCGGGTCGGGAGTTTTAGCTACAATGAGCAGTTCTTC.

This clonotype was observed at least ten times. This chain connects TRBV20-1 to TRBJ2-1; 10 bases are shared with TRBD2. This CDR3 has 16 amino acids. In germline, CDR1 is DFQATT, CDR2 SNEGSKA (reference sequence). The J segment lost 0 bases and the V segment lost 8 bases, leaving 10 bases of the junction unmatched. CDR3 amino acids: CSSGTSASSSYNEQFF. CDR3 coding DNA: TGCAGTTCCGGGACTAGCGCCTCAAGCTCCTACAATGAGCAGTTCTTC.

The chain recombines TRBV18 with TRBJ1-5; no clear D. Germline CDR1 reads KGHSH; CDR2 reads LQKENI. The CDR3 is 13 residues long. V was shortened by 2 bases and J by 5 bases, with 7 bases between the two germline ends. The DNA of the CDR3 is TGTGCCAGCTCACCAACCGAGCATCAGCCCCAGCATTTT. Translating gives CASSPTEHQPQHF.

The CDR3 DNA is TGTGCCACCAGCAGAGCCGCGGGACTAGCGGGAGGGCCCTCAGGGACCCAGTACTTC. It codes for CATSRAAGLAGGPSGTQYF. The genes are TRBV15 and TRBJ2-5; TRBD2 aligns across 16 bases. The CDR3 is made up of 19 amino acids. From germline, CDR1 is LNHNV and CDR2 YYDKDF (reference sequence). The J segment lost 7 bases and the V segment lost 1 base, leaving 12 bases of the junction unmatched.

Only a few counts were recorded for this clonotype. CDR3 sequence: CASSLLTSISSYEQYF. The CDR3 DNA sequence: TGTGCCAGCAGCTTGTTGACTAGCATTAGCTCCTACGAGCAGTACTTC. The chain couples TRBV5-5 to TRBJ2-7, with 7 bases aligning to TRBD2. Germline V CDR1 and CDR2: SGHKS, YYEKEE (reference sequence). The length of the CDR3 is 16 residues. The V gene end was trimmed by 1 base and the J gene end by 0 bases; junction bases not matched to a gene: 7.

The CDR3 nucleotides are TGTGCCATCAGTGTGTACTTCCAAGAGACCCAGTACTTC. The encoded protein is CAISVYFQETQYF. This rearrangement joins TRBV10-3 to TRBJ2-5; no reliable D call. Trimming shortened V by 4 bases and J by 1 base, and 7 bases separated the two germline ends. Germline V lookup: CDR1 ENHRY, CDR2 SYGVKD. The CDR3 length is 13 residues.

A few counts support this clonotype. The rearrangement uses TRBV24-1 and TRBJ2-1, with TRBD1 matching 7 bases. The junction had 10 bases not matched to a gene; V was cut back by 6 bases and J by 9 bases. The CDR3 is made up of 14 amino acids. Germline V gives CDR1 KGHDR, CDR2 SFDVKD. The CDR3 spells CATSSDREFVEQFF. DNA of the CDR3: TGTGCCACCAGTTCTGACAGGGAGTTTGTTGAGCAGTTCTTC.

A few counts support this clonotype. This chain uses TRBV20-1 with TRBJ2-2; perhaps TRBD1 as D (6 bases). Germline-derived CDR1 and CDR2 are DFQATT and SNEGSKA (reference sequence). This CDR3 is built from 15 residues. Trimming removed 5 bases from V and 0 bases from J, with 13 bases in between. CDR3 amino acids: CSAYRDTANTGELFF. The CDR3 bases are TGCAGTGCTTACCGGGACACGGCGAACACCGGGGAGCTGTTTTTT.

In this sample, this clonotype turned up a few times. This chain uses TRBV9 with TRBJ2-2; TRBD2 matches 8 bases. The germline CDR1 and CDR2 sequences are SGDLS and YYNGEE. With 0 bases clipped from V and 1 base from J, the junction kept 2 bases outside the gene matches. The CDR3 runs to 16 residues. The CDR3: CASSVALAGNTGELFF. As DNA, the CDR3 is TGTGCCAGCAGCGTAGCTCTAGCGGGGAACACCGGGGAGCTGTTTTTT.

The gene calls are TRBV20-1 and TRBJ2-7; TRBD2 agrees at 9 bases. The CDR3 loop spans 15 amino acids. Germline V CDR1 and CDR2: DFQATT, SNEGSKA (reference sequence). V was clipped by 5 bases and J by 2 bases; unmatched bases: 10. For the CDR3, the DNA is TGCAGTGCTCCGTCGACTAGCGGCACCACCTACGAGCAGTACTTC. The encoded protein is CSAPSTSGTTYEQYF.

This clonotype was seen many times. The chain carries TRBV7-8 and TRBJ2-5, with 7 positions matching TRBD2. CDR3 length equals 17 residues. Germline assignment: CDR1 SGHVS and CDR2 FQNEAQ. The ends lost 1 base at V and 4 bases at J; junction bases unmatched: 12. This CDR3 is CASSLGGGRGSGETQYF. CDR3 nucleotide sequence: TGTGCCAGCAGCTTAGGGGGCGGGAGAGGGTCCGGAGAGACCCAGTACTTC. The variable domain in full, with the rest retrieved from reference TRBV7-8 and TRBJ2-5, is GAGVSQSPRYKVAKRGQDVALRCDPISGHVSLFWYQQALGQGPEFLTYFQNEAQLDKSGLPSDRFFAERPEGSVSTLKIQRTQQEDSAVYLCASSLGGGRGSGETQYFGPGTRLLVL.

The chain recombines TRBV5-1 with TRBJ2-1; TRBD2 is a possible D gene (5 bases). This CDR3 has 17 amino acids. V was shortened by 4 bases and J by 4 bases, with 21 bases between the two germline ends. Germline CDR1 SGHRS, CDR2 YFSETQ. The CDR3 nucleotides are TGCGCCAGCAGCGGAGGTCAGTCACTTGCCGGTTACAATGAGCAGTTCTTC. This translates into CASSGGQSLAGYNEQFF.

CDR3 in amino acids: CASSTQGAYEQYF. The CDR3, as DNA: TGTGCCAGCAGTACACAGGGGGCCTACGAGCAGTACTTC. This sequence joins TRBV7-2 and TRBJ2-7; 8 positions agree with TRBD1. The CDR3 extends over 13 amino acids. Germline assignment: CDR1 SGHTA and CDR2 FQGNSA. V gave up 6 bases and J gave up 2 bases; unmatched junction bases: 3.

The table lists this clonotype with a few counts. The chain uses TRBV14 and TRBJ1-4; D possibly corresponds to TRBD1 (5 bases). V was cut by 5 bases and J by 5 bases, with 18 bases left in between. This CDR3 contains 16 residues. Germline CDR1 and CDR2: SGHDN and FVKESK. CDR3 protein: CASSYSVGRANEKLFF. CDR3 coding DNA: TGTGCCAGCAGCTACAGTGTTGGCAGGGCGAATGAAAAACTGTTTTTT.

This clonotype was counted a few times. Here the CDR3 reads CATSRDPAGGNQPQHF. In DNA form, the CDR3 reads TGTGCCACCAGCAGAGATCCCGCCGGAGGCAATCAGCCCCAGCATTTT. This chain links TRBV15 with TRBJ1-5; the D is unclear. V shed 0 bases and J shed 2 bases, with 11 bases lying between them. Germline values: CDR1 LNHNV, CDR2 YYDKDF (reference sequence). This CDR3 region has 16 residues.

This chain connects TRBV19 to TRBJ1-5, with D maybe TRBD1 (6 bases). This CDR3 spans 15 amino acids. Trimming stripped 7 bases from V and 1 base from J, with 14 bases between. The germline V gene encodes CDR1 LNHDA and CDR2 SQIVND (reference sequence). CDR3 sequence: CASTRTATSNQPQHF. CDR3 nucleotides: TGTGCCAGTACCCGGACAGCAACGAGCAATCAGCCCCAGCATTTT.

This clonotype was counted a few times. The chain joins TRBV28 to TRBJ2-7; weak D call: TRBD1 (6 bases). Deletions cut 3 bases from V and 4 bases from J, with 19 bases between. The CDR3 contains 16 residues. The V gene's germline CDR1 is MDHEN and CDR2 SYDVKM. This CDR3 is CASSLLSPGVKYEQYF. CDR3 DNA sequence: TGTGCCAGCAGTTTGTTGTCGCCAGGGGTCAAGTACGAGCAGTACTTC. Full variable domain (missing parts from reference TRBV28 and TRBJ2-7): DVKVTQSSRYLVKRTGEKVFLECVQDMDHENMFWYRQDPGLGLRLIYFSYDVKMKEKGDIPEGYSVSREKKERFSLILESASTNQTSMYLCASSLLSPGVKYEQYFGPGTRLTVT.

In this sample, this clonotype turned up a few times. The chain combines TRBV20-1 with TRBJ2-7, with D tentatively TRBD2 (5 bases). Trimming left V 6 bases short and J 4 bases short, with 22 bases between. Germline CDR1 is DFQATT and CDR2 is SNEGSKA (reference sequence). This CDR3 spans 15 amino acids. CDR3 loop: CSAPRPGRRLYEQYF. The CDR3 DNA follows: TGCAGTGCCCCCCGACCGGGAAGAAGGTTGTACGAGCAGTACTTC.

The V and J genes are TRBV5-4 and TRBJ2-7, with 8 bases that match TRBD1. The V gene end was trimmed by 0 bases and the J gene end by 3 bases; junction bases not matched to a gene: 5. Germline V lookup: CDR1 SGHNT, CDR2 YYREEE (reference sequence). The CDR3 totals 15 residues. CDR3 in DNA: TGTGCCAGCAGCTTGGCGAGTACAGGGGGCTACGAGCAGTACTTC. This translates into CASSLASTGGYEQYF.

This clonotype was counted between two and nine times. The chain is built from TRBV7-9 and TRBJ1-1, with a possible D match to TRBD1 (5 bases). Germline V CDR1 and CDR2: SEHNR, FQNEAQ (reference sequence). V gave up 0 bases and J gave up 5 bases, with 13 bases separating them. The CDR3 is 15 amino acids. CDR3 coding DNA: TGTGCCAGCAGCTTAGCCGGGGTAAGGGGTACTGAAGCTTTCTTT. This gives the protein CASSLAGVRGTEAFF.

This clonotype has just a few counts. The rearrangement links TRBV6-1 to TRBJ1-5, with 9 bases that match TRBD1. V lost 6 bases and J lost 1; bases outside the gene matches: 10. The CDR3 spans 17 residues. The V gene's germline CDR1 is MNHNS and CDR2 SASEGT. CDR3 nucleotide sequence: TGTGCCAGCAGAGCCGGGACAGGGATAAGGAGCAATCAGCCCCAGCATTTT. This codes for CASRAGTGIRSNQPQHF.

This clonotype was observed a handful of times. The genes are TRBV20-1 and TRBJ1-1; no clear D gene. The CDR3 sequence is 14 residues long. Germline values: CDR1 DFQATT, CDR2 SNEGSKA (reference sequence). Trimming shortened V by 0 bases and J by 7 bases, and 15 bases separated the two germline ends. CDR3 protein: CSARDPRHPNEAFF. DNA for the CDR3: TGCAGTGCTAGAGATCCGAGACACCCAAATGAAGCTTTCTTT.

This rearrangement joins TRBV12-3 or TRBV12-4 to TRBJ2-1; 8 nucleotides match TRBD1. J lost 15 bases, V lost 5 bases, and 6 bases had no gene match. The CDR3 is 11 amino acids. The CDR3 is CASSPGQGPFF. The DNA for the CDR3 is TGTGCCAGCAGTCCCGGACAGGGACCGTTCTTC.

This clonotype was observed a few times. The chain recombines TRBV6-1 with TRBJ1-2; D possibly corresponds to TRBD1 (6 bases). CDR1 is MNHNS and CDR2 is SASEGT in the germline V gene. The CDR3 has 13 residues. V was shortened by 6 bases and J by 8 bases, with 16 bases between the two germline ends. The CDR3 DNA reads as TGTGCCAGCAGCCCGGACAGAATGAGGGGCTACACCTTC. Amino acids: CASSPDRMRGYTF.